A selection of T cell receptor beta chains follows, all from one sample in a study of shared clonotypes between healthy human individuals. Method: immunoSEQ multiplex PCR; TCRdb's copy keeps in-frame clones and lacks some. This sample has millions of clones, with 85% to 95% found just once. The source material was naive CD4+ T cells sorted from blood. The source is a man aged 18 to 29 in good health. Both conserved end residues are part of each CDR3. A D gene is named only where the DNA matches it firmly. Size values are once, few and many counts, or a class for expanded clones, and some rows have none.

cdr3_length j_call v_call d_call clone_size cdr3_nt cdr3_aa
14 TRBJ2-1 TRBV6-5 TRBD2 NA TGTGCCAGCAGTTACCGACTAGCGGACAATGAGCAGTTCTTC CASSYRLADNEQFF
15 TRBJ2-5 TRBV7-9 TRBD2 NA TGTGCCAGCAGCTCCCTAGCGGGGGGGAAAGAGACCCAGTACTTC CASSSLAGGKETQYF
19 TRBJ2-3 TRBV7-2 NA NA TGTGCCAGCAGCGGCCGAGGCGGATATGGGGACATAGGCACAGATACGCAGTATTTT CASSGRGGYGDIGTDTQYF
16 TRBJ2-1 TRBV10-3 TRBD1 NA TGTGCCATCAGGGACTCCGGGACAGGGGGAGACAATGAGCAGTTCTTC CAIRDSGTGGDNEQFF
15 TRBJ2-3 TRBV5-1 NA NA TGCGCCAGCAGCTTGGACGGGACTCTCACAGATACGCAGTATTTT CASSLDGTLTDTQYF
9 TRBJ1-2 TRBV20-1 NA once TGCAGTCTGGGGTCCGGCTACACCTTC CSLGSGYTF
12 TRBJ1-4 TRBV2 NA NA TGTGCCAGCAGTGATTTTGGTGAAAAACTGTTTTTT CASSDFGEKLFF
15 TRBJ1-6 TRBV18 TRBD1 NA TGTGCCAGCTCACCACCGGGACAGGTCAATTCCCCCCTCCACTTT CASSPPGQVNSPLHF
15 TRBJ2-3 TRBV2 NA NA TGTGCCAGCAGTGAGCGGGACAGCCGCACAGATACGCAGTATTTT CASSERDSRTDTQYF
19 TRBJ1-6 TRBV7-9 TRBD1 NA TGTGCCAGCAGCTTCGGGACAGGGTTCTCGAGCTCCTATAATTCACCCCTCCACTTT CASSFGTGFSSSYNSPLHF
15 TRBJ1-6 TRBV25-1 NA NA TGTGCCAGCAGTGAAGGGAGCTCCTATAATTCACCCCTCCACTTT CASSEGSSYNSPLHF
9 TRBJ2-7 TRBV7-7 NA NA TGTGCTAGCATCTACGAGCAGTACTTC CASIYEQYF
12 TRBJ2-2 TRBV10-3 NA NA TGTGCCATCGGGCAGAACACCGGGGAGCTGTTTTTT CAIGQNTGELFF
14 TRBJ1-5 TRBV7-2 NA NA TGTGCCAGCAGCTTAGCAGTCGTCAATCAGCCCCAGCATTTT CASSLAVVNQPQHF
13 TRBJ2-3 TRBV30 TRBD2 once TGTGCCTGGGCTAGCGGAAGCACAGATACGCAGTATTTT CAWASGSTDTQYF
13 TRBJ1-1 TRBV10-3 NA NA TGTGCCAGCAGACAGGATTGGAACACTGAAGCTTTCTTT CASRQDWNTEAFF
14 TRBJ2-7 TRBV19 NA NA TGTGCCAGTAGTCCAGCGAATACCGCCTACGAGCAGTACTTC CASSPANTAYEQYF
17 TRBJ2-5 TRBV9 NA NA TGTGCCAGCAGCGCCCTTAGGACCCTGGGTAGTGAAGAGACCCAGTACTTC CASSALRTLGSEETQYF
13 TRBJ1-1 TRBV30 NA NA TGTGCCTGGAGTGGAGGGAAAGGGGATGAAGCTTTCTTT CAWSGGKGDEAFF